The next 25 T cell receptor beta chains were all read from a single sample in a study of shared clonotypes between healthy human individuals. Measured with immunoSEQ multiplex PCR; TCRdb has only the in-frame clones, and not every one. The data hold over 1.5 million clones, with 98% observed a single time. Sequenced input: naive CD4+ T cells sorted from blood. Noted subset: CD45RA+ positively selected. These receptor sequences come from a young man in good health.

The J gene is TRBJ1-1, the V gene TRBV6-1; TRBD1 might be the D (5 bases). Germline loops: CDR1 MNHNS, CDR2 SASEGT. V was shortened by 3 bases and J by 5 bases, with 13 bases between the two germline ends. The CDR3 is 14 residues long. The CDR3 spells CASSDLSGKTEAFF. CDR3 nucleotide sequence: TGTGCCAGCAGTGATCTCTCAGGGAAAACTGAAGCTTTCTTT.

The V gene is TRBV27, the J gene TRBJ2-4; D possibly matches TRBD1 or TRBD2 (6 bases each). The CDR3 is made up of 18 amino acids. V was shortened by 6 bases and J by 0 bases, with 21 bases between the two germline ends. The V gene's germline CDR1 is MNHEY and CDR2 SMNVEV (reference sequence). DNA for the CDR3: TGTGCCAGCAGCCTCTTCCCCTTGGGGGGCCTAGCCAAAAACATTCAGTACTTC. Protein product: CASSLFPLGGLAKNIQYF.

The V gene is TRBV18, the J gene TRBJ2-1; D gene unclear. Trimming took off 5 bases at V and 2 bases at J, with 10 bases between the two ends. The CDR3 totals 14 residues. Germline V gives CDR1 KGHSH, CDR2 LQKENI. The CDR3 region is CASSSDVAYNEQFF. The CDR3 region has the DNA TGTGCCAGCTCATCGGACGTCGCCTACAATGAGCAGTTCTTC. Based on the CDR3 plus reference TRBV18 and TRBJ2-1, the full variable domain is NAGVMQNPRHLVRRRGQEARLRCSPMKGHSHVYWYRQLPEEGLKFMVYLQKENIIDESGMPKERFSAEFPKEGPSILRIQQVVRGDSAAYFCASSSDVAYNEQFFGPGTRLTVL.

The J gene is TRBJ2-5, the V gene TRBV4-1; D is undetermined. The last part of the DNA fits TRBJ2-7 better; the J call may be wrong. Germline V gene sequence: CDR1 MGHRA, CDR2 YSYEKL. CDR3 length equals 16 residues. CDR3 DNA sequence: TGCGCCAGCAGCCAAGATAAGCTGGGTAAGGGCTACGAGCAGTACTTC. It yields the protein CASSQDKLGKGYEQYF.

The chain's CDR3 is CASSGRGEGPPGVDGQYF. For the CDR3, the DNA is TGTGCCAGCAGTGGAAGGGGGGAAGGACCCCCCGGGGTAGACGGGCAGTACTTC. This chain connects TRBV6-1 to TRBJ2-7; D tentatively reads TRBD1 or TRBD2 (6 bases each). Trimming left V 4 bases short and J 9 bases short, with 31 bases between. This CDR3 has 18 residues. The germline gives CDR1 MNHNS, CDR2 SASEGT.

This chain links TRBV27 with TRBJ1-1; 7 bases fit TRBD1. Germline CDR1 MNHEY, CDR2 SMNVEV (reference sequence). Trimming at V came to 4 bases and at J to 0 bases, leaving 11 bases not matched to a gene. This CDR3 region has 17 residues. The DNA of the CDR3 is TGTGCCAGCAGTTATGCCTGGGACAGAAGAATGAACACTGAAGCTTTCTTT. Its protein is CASSYAWDRRMNTEAFF.

The chain has TRBV5-6 and TRBJ1-3, with 7 positions matching TRBD1. Germline loops: CDR1 SGHDT, CDR2 YYEEEE. The CDR3 runs 14 residues. V lost 4 bases, J lost 4 bases, and 5 bases stayed unmatched. DNA for the CDR3: TGTGCCAGCAGCCGACAGGGAGGGGGAAACACCATATATTTT. It yields the protein CASSRQGGGNTIYF.

The chain combines TRBV6-1 with TRBJ1-5; TRBD1 aligns across 7 bases. The V and J ends lost 8 bases and 3 bases, in that order; junction bases with no gene match: 4. CDR3 size: 13 residues. Germline V CDR1 and CDR2: MNHNS, SASEGT. For the CDR3, the DNA is TGTGCCAGCCAACAGGGGAACAATCAGCCCCAGCATTTT. Translating it yields CASQQGNNQPQHF.

V is TRBV9 and J is TRBJ2-3; D may be TRBD1 (6 bases). The CDR3 length is 14 residues. Per germline, CDR1 SGDLS and CDR2 YYNGEE. V was cut by 3 bases and J by 4 bases, with 12 bases left in between. CDR3 nucleotide sequence: TGTGCCAGCAGCGCAGACCCAGGGGCAGATACGCAGTATTTT. This codes for CASSADPGADTQYF.

V usage is TRBV20-1 and J usage is TRBJ1-5; D not resolved. CDR3 length: 11 amino acids. Germline V gene sequence: CDR1 DFQATT, CDR2 SNEGSKA (reference sequence). The germline V and J ends were trimmed by 6 bases and 7 bases, with 10 bases remaining between them. The CDR3 bases are TGCAGTGCCTCAACGGGGCAGCCCCAGCATTTT. This codes for CSASTGQPQHF.

The gene calls are TRBV5-1 and TRBJ2-7; 9 bases map to TRBD2. Germline lookup yields CDR1 SGHRS and CDR2 YFSETQ. The length of the CDR3 is 21 residues. The junction had 27 bases not matched to a gene; V was cut back by 7 bases and J by 1 base. CDR3 sequence: CASRNGVRVGLRTSVSYEQYF. Here the CDR3 DNA reads TGCGCCAGCCGAAATGGAGTCCGGGTAGGGTTGCGGACTAGCGTATCCTACGAGCAGTACTTC.

This clone was recorded a few times. The chain recombines TRBV27 with TRBJ2-7; 8 bases line up with TRBD2. The V and J ends lost 5 bases and 2 bases, in that order; junction bases with no gene match: 5. Per the germline V gene, CDR1 is MNHEY and CDR2 is SMNVEV (reference sequence). There are 14 residues in the CDR3. The CDR3 is CASSPAGVAYEQYF. Here the CDR3 DNA reads TGTGCCAGCAGTCCAGCGGGAGTCGCCTACGAGCAGTACTTC.

The chain couples TRBV13 to TRBJ2-1; D tentatively fits TRBD1 or TRBD2 (5 bases each). The CDR3 extends over 16 amino acids. CDR1 PRHDT and CDR2 FYEKMQ come from the germline V gene (reference sequence). V lost 1 base, J lost 3 bases, and 13 bases lay in between. The CDR3 here is CASSLVGDRNYNEQFF. CDR3 sequence (DNA): TGTGCCAGCAGCTTAGTAGGGGACCGAAACTACAATGAGCAGTTCTTC. Drawing the rest from reference TRBV13 and TRBJ2-1, the complete variable domain is AAGVIQSPRHLIKEKRETATLKCYPIPRHDTVYWYQQGPGQDPQFLISFYEKMQSDKGSIPDRFSAQQFSDYHSELNMSSLELGDSALYFCASSLVGDRNYNEQFFGPGTRLTVL.

This sequence joins TRBV4-1 and TRBJ2-5; 10 bases match TRBD1. V was clipped by 4 bases and J by 5 bases; unmatched bases: 10. CDR1 is MGHRA and CDR2 is YSYEKL in the germline V gene. This CDR3 is 16 amino acids long. The CDR3 sequence: CASSPFGTGVRETQYF. The CDR3 DNA reads as TGCGCCAGCAGCCCATTCGGGACAGGGGTGAGGGAGACCCAGTACTTC.

The J gene is TRBJ1-5, the V gene TRBV19, with D perhaps matching TRBD1 (5 bases). The CDR3 contains 16 residues. The ends were cut back, 6 bases at V and 9 bases at J, with 24 bases in the middle. Germline CDR1 reads LNHDA; CDR2 reads SQIVND (reference sequence). For the CDR3, the DNA is TGTGCCAGTAGGCCGACAGCCTCCCATGATCCCACGCCCCAGCATTTT. Its translation is CASRPTASHDPTPQHF.

The chain combines TRBV6-5 with TRBJ2-2, with D possibly being TRBD1 (5 bases). Trimming removed 5 bases at V and 2 bases at J, with 9 bases between. The CDR3 runs to 14 residues. Per the germline V gene, CDR1 is MNHEY and CDR2 is SVGAGI. CDR3 in DNA: TGTGCCAGCAGTCCCAGGGTAAACACCGGGGAGCTGTTTTTT. Translation gives CASSPRVNTGELFF.

Notes on this clone: Sequence at one end of the junction differs from germline and may be a read error. In DNA, the CDR3 is TGTGCCAGCAACTTAGCGGGAGGGTTAGATGAGCAGTTCTTC. It translates to CASNLAGGLDEQFF. The chain recombines TRBV11-2 with TRBJ2-1; 11 nucleotides match TRBD2. Germline lookup yields CDR1 SGHAT and CDR2 FQNNGV. CDR3 size: 14 residues. Supplemented by reference TRBV11-2 and TRBJ2-1, the full variable domain reads EAGVAQSPRYKIIEKRQSVAFWCNPISGHATLYWYQQILGQGPKLLIQFQNNGVVDDSQLPKDRFSAERLKGVDSTLKIQPAKLEDSAVYLCASNLAGGLDEQFFGPGTRLTVL.

This chain joins TRBV28 and TRBJ2-5; no firm D call. V was pared by 1 base and J by 4 bases, with 1 base between. CDR1 is MDHEN, CDR2 SYDVKM, per germline. The CDR3 extends over 11 amino acids. The chain's CDR3 is CASSLLETQYF. The CDR3 DNA sequence: TGTGCCAGCAGTTTATTAGAGACCCAGTACTTC. Full variable domain (remainder filled in from reference TRBV28 and TRBJ2-5): DVKVTQSSRYLVKRTGEKVFLECVQDMDHENMFWYRQDPGLGLRLIYFSYDVKMKEKGDIPEGYSVSREKKERFSLILESASTNQTSMYLCASSLLETQYFGPGTRLLVL.

This clone came up once. This chain links TRBV7-9 with TRBJ2-1, with D perhaps matching TRBD2 (7 bases). Germline loops: CDR1 SEHNR, CDR2 FQNEAQ (reference sequence). The CDR3 has 15 amino acids. Deletions cut 2 bases from V and 9 bases from J, with 17 bases between. The CDR3 protein is CASSLSAGAAIEQFF. For the CDR3, the DNA is TGTGCCAGCAGCTTAAGCGCGGGGGCAGCGATTGAGCAGTTCTTC.

Notes on this clone: Other DNA sequences in this sample translate to the same CDR3. This rearrangement joins TRBV9 to TRBJ2-7; D not resolved. Germline CDR1 reads SGDLS; CDR2 reads YYNGEE. The CDR3 has 14 amino acids. V gave up 0 bases and J gave up 2 bases, with 9 bases separating them. The CDR3 region is CASSVAGVTYEQYF. The DNA of the CDR3 is TGTGCCAGCAGCGTAGCTGGGGTGACCTACGAGCAGTACTTC.

This rearrangement joins TRBV7-9 to TRBJ1-4; D gene uncertain. The CDR3 totals 15 residues. Germline assignment: CDR1 SEHNR and CDR2 FQNEAQ (reference sequence). Between the trimmed V and J ends, which lost 5 bases and 1 base, there was a span of 11 bases. The CDR3 sequence: CASSPRTQTNEKLFF. The CDR3 DNA reads as TGTGCCAGCAGCCCCAGAACCCAAACTAATGAAAAACTGTTTTTT.

This chain links TRBV4-2 with TRBJ1-5; a possible D gene is TRBD1 (5 bases). V was shortened by 6 bases and J by 7 bases, with 13 bases between the two germline ends. The CDR3 length is 13 residues. Germline values: CDR1 LGHNA, CDR2 YNFKEQ. The CDR3 DNA sequence: TGTGCCAGCAGTCAGGGTCAGGGCCAGCCCCAGCATTTT. Residues: CASSQGQGQPQHF.

The chain links TRBV18 to TRBJ1-1, with D possibly matching TRBD1 (5 bases). CDR3 length: 14 residues. V was trimmed by 3 bases and J by 3 bases, leaving 11 bases between them. Germline V gene sequence: CDR1 KGHSH, CDR2 LQKENI. For the CDR3, the DNA is TGTGCCAGCTCACCCCAGGGTGGGTACACTGAAGCTTTCTTT. Translating it yields CASSPQGGYTEAFF.

This clone has just one count. The J gene is TRBJ2-2, the V gene TRBV6-5; weak D call: TRBD1 (5 bases). Trimming removed 10 bases at V and 2 bases at J, with 11 bases between. The V gene's germline CDR1 is MNHEY and CDR2 SVGAGI. The CDR3 is 13 amino acids. CDR3 sequence: CAIGASNTGELFF. CDR3 in DNA: TGTGCCATAGGGGCTTCAAACACCGGGGAGCTGTTTTTT.

The chain recombines TRBV9 with TRBJ2-1, with TRBD2 matching 14 bases. Germline V gene data show CDR1 as SGDLS and CDR2 as YYNGEE. The CDR3 contains 17 residues. J lost 7 bases, V lost 3 bases, and 9 bases had no gene match. This chain's CDR3 is CASSEFSGTSGSNEQFF. CDR3 sequence (DNA): TGTGCCAGCAGCGAGTTTTCCGGGACTAGCGGGAGTAATGAGCAGTTCTTC.